This TCR beta chain was captured by sequencing in a study of blood T cell repertoires in COVID-19. Study details: Researchers got acute and convalescent COVID-19 samples from the United States, Italy and Spain. PBMCs, B-cell-depleted T cells, or T cells provided the cDNA or gDNA that made up the material.

J lost 5 bases, V lost 5 bases, and 8 bases had no gene match. CDR1 is MNHEY and CDR2 is SVGEGT in the germline V gene. The CDR3 contains 14 residues. Authors' data handling: Nucleated cell number was recorded as an estimate derived from reference gene primer amplification. Generated by immunoSEQ multiplex PCR, the TCRdb table keeps only in-frame clones and is missing some. V, J and clone size were drawn from that table, and D and trimming were deduced from the DNA. This table holds over 130,000 clones, over 75% found once. The chain combines TRBV6-2 or TRBV6-3 with TRBJ1-2; 7 bases line up with TRBD1. This receptor was taken from a middle-aged man with acute or convalescent COVID-19. Sequenced input: peripheral blood. The CDR3 here is CASSRGQLIYGYTF. CDR3 coding DNA: TGTGCCAGCAGTAGGGGACAGCTGATATATGGCTACACCTTC.